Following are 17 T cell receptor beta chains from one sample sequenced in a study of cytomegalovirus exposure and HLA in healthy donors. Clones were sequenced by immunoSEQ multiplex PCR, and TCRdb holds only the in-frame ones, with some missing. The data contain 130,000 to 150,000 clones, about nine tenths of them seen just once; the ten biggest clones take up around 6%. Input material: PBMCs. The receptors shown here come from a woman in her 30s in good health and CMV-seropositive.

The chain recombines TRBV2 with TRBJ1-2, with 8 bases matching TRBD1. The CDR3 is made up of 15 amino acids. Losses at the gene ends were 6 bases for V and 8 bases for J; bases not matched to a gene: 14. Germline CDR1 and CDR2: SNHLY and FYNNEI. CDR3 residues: CASRWPGGAARGYTF. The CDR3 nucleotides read TGTGCCAGCAGGTGGCCAGGGGGCGCGGCTAGGGGCTACACCTTC. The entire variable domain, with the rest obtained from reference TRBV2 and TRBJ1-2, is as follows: EPEVTQTPSHQVTQMGQEVILRCVPISNHLYFYWYRQILGQKVEFLVSFYNNEISEKSEIFDDQFSVERPDGSNFTLKIRSTKLEDSAMYFCASRWPGGAARGYTFGSGTRLTVV.

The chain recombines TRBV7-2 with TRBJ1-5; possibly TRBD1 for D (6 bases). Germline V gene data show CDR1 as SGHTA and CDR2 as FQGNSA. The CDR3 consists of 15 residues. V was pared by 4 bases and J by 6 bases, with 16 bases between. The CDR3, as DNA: TGTGCCAGCAGCTCCCAGCACAGGGCGGCTCAGCCCCAGCATTTT. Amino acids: CASSSQHRAAQPQHF.

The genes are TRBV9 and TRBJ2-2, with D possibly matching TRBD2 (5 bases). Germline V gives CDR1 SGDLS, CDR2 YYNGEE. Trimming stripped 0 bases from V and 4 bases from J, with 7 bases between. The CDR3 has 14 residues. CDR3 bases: TGTGCCAGCAGCGTAGGGACTTTCACCGGGGAGCTGTTTTTT. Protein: CASSVGTFTGELFF.

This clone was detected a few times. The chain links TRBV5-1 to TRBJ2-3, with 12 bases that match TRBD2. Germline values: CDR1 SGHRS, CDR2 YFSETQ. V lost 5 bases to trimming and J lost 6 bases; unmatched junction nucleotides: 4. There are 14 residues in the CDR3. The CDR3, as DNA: TGCGCCAGCAGACTAGCGGGAGGAGCGGATACGCAGTATTTT. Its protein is CASRLAGGADTQYF.

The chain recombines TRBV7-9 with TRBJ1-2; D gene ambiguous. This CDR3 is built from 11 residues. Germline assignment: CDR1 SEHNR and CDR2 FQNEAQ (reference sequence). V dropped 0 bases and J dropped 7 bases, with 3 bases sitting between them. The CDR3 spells CASSLARGYTF. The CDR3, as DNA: TGTGCCAGCAGCTTAGCCCGTGGCTACACCTTC.

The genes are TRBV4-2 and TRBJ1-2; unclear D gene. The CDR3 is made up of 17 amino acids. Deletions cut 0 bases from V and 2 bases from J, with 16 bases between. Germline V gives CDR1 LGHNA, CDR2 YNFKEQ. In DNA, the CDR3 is TGTGCCAGCAGCCAAGAAGACGGAGAACCCCCGAACTATGGCTACACCTTC. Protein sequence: CASSQEDGEPPNYGYTF.

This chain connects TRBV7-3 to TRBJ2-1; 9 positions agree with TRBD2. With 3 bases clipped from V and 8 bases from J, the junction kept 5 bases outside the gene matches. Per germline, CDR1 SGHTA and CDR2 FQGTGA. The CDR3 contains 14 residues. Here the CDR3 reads CASSFSGRMDEQFF. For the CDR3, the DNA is TGTGCCAGCAGCTTCAGCGGGAGGATGGATGAGCAGTTCTTC.

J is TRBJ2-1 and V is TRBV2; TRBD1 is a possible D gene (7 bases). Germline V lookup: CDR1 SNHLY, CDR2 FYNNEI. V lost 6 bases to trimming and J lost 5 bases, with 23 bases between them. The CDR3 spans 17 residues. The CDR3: CASSGVGVEGAHNEQFF. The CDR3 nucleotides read TGTGCCAGCAGCGGGGTGGGCGTGGAGGGGGCACACAATGAGCAGTTCTTC.

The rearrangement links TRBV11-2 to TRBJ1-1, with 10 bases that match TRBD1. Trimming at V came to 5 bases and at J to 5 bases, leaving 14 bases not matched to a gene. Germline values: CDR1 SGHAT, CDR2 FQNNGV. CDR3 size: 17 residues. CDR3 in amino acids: CASSKLSRDRGRTEAFF. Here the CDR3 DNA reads TGTGCCAGCAGCAAGCTATCCCGGGACAGGGGAAGGACTGAAGCTTTCTTT.

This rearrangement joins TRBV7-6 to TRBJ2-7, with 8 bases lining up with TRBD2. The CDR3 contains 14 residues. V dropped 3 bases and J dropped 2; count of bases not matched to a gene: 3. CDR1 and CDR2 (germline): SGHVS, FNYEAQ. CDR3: CASSFAGGPYEQYF. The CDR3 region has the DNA TGTGCCAGCAGCTTTGCGGGGGGACCCTACGAGCAGTACTTC. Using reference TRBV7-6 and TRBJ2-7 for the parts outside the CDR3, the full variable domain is GAGVSQSPRYKVTKRGQDVALRCDPISGHVSLYWYRQALGQGPEFLTYFNYEAQQDKSGLPNDRFSAERPEGSISTLTIQRTEQRDSAMYRCASSFAGGPYEQYFGPGTRLTVT.

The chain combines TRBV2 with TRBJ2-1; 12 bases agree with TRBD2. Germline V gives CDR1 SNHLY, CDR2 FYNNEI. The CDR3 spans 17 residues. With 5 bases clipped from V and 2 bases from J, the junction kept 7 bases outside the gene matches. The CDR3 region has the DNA TGTGCCAGCAGTTCCCGACTAGCGGGAGACCCCTACAATGAGCAGTTCTTC. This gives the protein CASSSRLAGDPYNEQFF.

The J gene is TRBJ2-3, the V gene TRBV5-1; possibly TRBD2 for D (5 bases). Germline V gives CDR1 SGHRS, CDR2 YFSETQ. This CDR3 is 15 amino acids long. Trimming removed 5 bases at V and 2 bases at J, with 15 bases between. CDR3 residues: CASRADPSSTDTQYF. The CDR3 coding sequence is TGCGCCAGCAGAGCGGACCCTTCCTCCACAGATACGCAGTATTTT.

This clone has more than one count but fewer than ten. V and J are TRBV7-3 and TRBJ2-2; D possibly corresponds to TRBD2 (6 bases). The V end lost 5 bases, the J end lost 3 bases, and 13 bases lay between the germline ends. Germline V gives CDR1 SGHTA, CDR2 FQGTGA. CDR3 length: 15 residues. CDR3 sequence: CASSLGRGDTGELFF. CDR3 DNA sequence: TGTGCCAGCAGCCTCGGGAGAGGTGACACCGGGGAGCTGTTTTTT. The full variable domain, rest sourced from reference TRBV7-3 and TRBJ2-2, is GAGVSQTPSNKVTEKGKYVELRCDPISGHTALYWYRQSLGQGPEFLIYFQGTGAADDSGLPNDRFFAVRPEGSVSTLKIQRTERGDSAVYLCASSLGRGDTGELFFGEGSRLTVL.

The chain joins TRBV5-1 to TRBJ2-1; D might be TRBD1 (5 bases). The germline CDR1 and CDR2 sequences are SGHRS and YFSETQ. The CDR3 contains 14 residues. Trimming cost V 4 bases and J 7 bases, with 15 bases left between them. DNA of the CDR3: TGCGCCAGCAGCCCCCTCCGCCCAGGGAATGAGCAGTTCTTC. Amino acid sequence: CASSPLRPGNEQFF.

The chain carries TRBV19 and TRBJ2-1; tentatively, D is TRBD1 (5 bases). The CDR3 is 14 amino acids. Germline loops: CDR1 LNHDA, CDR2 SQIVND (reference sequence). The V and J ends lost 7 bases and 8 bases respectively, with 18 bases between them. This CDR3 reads CASTSHRQLDEQFF. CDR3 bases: TGTGCCAGTACCTCACATCGACAGTTAGATGAGCAGTTCTTC.

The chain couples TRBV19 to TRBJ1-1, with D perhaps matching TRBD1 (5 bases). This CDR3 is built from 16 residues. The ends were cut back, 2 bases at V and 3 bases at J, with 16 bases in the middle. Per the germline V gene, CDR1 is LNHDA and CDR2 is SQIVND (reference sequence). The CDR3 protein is CASSISVGIGDTEAFF. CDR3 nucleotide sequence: TGTGCCAGTAGTATAAGTGTGGGGATAGGGGACACTGAAGCTTTCTTT.

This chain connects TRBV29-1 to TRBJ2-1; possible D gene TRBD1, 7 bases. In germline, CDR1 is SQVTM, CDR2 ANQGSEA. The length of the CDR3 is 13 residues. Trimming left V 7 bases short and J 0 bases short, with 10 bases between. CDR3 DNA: TGCAGCGGGGGGGACAGCTCCTACAATGAGCAGTTCTTC. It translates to CSGGDSSYNEQFF.